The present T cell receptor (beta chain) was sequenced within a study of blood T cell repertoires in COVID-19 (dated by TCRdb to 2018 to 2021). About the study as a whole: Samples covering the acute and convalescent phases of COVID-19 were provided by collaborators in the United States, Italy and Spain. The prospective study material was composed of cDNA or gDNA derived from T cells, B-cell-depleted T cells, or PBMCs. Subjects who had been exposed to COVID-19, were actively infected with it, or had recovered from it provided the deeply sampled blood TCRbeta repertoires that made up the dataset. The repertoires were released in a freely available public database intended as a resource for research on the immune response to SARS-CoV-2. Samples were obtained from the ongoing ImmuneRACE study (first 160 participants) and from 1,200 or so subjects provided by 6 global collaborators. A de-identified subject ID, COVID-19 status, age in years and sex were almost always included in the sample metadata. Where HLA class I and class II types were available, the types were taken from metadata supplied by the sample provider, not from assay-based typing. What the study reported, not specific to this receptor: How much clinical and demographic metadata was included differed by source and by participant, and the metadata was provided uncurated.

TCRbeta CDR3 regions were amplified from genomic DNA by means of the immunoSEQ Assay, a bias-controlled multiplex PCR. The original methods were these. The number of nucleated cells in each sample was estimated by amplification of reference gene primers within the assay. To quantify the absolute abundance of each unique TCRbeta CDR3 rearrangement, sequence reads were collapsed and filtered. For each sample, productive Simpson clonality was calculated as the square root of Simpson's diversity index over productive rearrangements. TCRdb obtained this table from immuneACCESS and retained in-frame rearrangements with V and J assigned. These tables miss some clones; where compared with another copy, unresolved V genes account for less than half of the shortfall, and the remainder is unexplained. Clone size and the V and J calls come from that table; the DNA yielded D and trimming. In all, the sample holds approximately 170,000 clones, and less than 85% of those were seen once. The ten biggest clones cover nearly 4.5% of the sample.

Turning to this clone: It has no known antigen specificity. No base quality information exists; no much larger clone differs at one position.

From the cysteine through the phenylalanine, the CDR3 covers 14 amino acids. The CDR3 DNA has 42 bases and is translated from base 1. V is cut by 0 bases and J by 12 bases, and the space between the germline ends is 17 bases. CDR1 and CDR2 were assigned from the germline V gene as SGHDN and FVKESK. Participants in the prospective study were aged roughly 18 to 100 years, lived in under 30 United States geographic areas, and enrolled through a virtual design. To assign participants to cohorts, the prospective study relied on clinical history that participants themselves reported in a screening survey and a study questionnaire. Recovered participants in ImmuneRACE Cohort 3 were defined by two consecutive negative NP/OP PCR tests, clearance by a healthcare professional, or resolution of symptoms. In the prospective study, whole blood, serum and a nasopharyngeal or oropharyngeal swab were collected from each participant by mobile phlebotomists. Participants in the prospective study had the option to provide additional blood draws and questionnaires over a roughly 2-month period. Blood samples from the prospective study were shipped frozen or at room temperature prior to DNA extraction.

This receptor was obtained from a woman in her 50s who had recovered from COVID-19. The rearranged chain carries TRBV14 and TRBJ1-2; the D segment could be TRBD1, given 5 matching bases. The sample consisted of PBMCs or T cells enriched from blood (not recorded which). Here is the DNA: TGTGCCAGCAGCCAAGATGGCAGGACACCACCGGACACCTTC. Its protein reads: CASSQDGRTPPDTF.